The subject of this entry is one T cell receptor (beta chain). What it binds is not known. The sample originates from a study of early T cells in non-severe SARS-CoV-2 infection. Whole-study findings and limits: Database matching using VDJdb favored anti-spike CD8 responses, with private and CD4 specificities left missing.

V was trimmed by 1 base and J by 8 bases, leaving 13 bases between them. In germline, CDR1 is SGHVS, CDR2 FNYEAQ. CDR3 size: 14 residues. Individual cDNA molecules received unique molecular identifiers during library preparation. Via MiXCR, TCRdb re-called the 5' RACE reads, giving one row per CDR3 protein. The table shows some 100,000 distinct CDR3 sequences, with roughly 14% occurring only once. Source material: whole blood. The sequence derives from an adult who was a healthcare worker with PCR-confirmed SARS-CoV-2 infection or an uninfected control (not recorded which). The genes are TRBV7-6 and TRBJ2-3; D not resolved. CDR3 coding DNA: TGTGCCAGCAGCTTAGGTCGGCCCCCCTTTACGCAGTATTTT. It yields the protein CASSLGRPPFTQYF.